The 7 T cell receptor beta chains presented below share a single source sample, sequenced in a study of control samples from healthy donors and cancer patients. TCRdb's table, derived via immunoSEQ multiplex PCR, lists solely in-frame clones and lacks some. The data contain hundreds of thousands of clones, roughly 90% of them singletons. The specimen was PBMCs. The receptors derive from a man in his forties with head and neck cancer.

The chain employs TRBV19 and TRBJ2-5; 10 bases align to TRBD2. CDR1 LNHDA and CDR2 SQIVND come from the germline V gene (reference sequence). The ends lost 7 bases at V and 6 bases at J; junction bases unmatched: 8. CDR3 length: 14 residues. The DNA of the CDR3 is TGTGCCAGTAACCCTAGCGGGGGAGTGAAGACCCAGTACTTC. Its protein is CASNPSGGVKTQYF. Complete variable domain (other parts from reference TRBV19 and TRBJ2-5): DGGITQSPKYLFRKEGQNVTLSCEQNLNHDAMYWYRQDPGQGLRLIYYSQIVNDFQKGDIAEGYSVSREKKESFPLTVTSAQKNPTAFYLCASNPSGGVKTQYFGPGTRLLVL.

Concerning this clone: The same CDR3 can be traced to other DNA sequences in this sample. The chain joins TRBV19 to TRBJ1-1; D is unclear. There are 13 residues in the CDR3. CDR1 is LNHDA, CDR2 SQIVND, per germline (reference sequence). V was clipped by 9 bases and J by 0 bases, with 11 bases between them. As DNA, the CDR3 is TGTGCCAGCAGTGGCAGCATGAACACTGAAGCTTTCTTT. This sequence encodes CASSGSMNTEAFF.

This clone appeared a single time. This chain links TRBV9 with TRBJ1-1; D is uncertain. Germline CDR1 and CDR2: SGDLS and YYNGEE. V was clipped by 4 bases and J by 6 bases, with 16 bases between them. The CDR3 contains 14 residues. The CDR3 reads CASSPLEGWAEAFF. The CDR3 bases are TGTGCCAGCAGCCCCTTAGAGGGCTGGGCTGAAGCTTTCTTT.

V and J are TRBV9 and TRBJ2-2; no reliable D call. Germline V lookup: CDR1 SGDLS, CDR2 YYNGEE. The CDR3 loop spans 12 amino acids. Trimming pared 5 bases from V and 5 bases from J, leaving 7 bases between. CDR3 sequence (DNA): TGTGCCAGCAGATCCGTTACCGGGGAGCTGTTTTTT. Translating gives CASRSVTGELFF. Looking up the rest from reference TRBV9 and TRBJ2-2 gives the full variable domain: DSGVTQTPKHLITATGQRVTLRCSPRSGDLSVYWYQQSLDQGLQFLIQYYNGEERAKGNILERFSAQQFPDLHSELNLSSLELGDSALYFCASRSVTGELFFGEGSRLTVL.

This chain links TRBV27 with TRBJ2-7; D uncertain. Germline values: CDR1 MNHEY, CDR2 SMNVEV (reference sequence). The CDR3 has 12 residues. V was pared by 0 bases and J by 6 bases, with 6 bases between. CDR3 residues: CASSLSGSEQYF. The CDR3, as DNA: TGTGCCAGCAGTTTATCAGGGTCCGAGCAGTACTTC.

The CDR3 nucleotides read TGTGCCATCAGGGAGACTAGCGGGGGGACAGATACGCAGTATTTT. Translating it yields CAIRETSGGTDTQYF. The chain is built from TRBV10-3 and TRBJ2-3; 13 bases line up with TRBD2. Germline trimming cut 6 bases from V and 3 bases from J; bases unmatched to any gene: 3. Germline CDR1 reads ENHRY; CDR2 reads SYGVKD. The CDR3 contains 15 residues.

The sample holds a few counts of this clone. J is TRBJ2-1 and V is TRBV7-3, with D tentatively TRBD1 or TRBD2 (5 bases each). The CDR3 has 14 amino acids. Between the trimmed V and J ends, which lost 4 bases and 6 bases, there was a span of 13 bases. The germline V gene encodes CDR1 SGHTA and CDR2 FQGTGA. CDR3 sequence: CASSWGKAGNEQFF. The CDR3 nucleotides read TGTGCCAGCAGCTGGGGCAAGGCGGGCAATGAGCAGTTCTTC.